These 10 T cell receptor beta chains were sequenced from one sample in a study of radiotherapy plus CTLA-4 blockade in lung cancer (dated by TCRdb to the late 2010s). Preparation of the library involved the immunoSEQ multiplex PCR assay. TCRdb took over this immuneACCESS table, retaining in-frame rearrangements with V and J assigned. Such tables are incomplete; in checked studies, under half of the missing clones stem from an unresolved V gene, and the remainder is unexplained. The sample yields about 97,000 clones; about four fifths were counted once. About 3% of the sample belongs to the ten largest clones. The sequenced sample was peripheral blood, obtained from a patient treated with radiotherapy plus ipilimumab. Receptors were obtained from a human donor with non-small cell lung cancer who had a partial response to radiotherapy plus ipilimumab. Some clones in this sample may be carry-over from other donors' samples.

The chain has TRBV19 and TRBJ1-1; D possibly corresponds to TRBD1 (6 bases). V was clipped by 6 bases and J by 5 bases, with 13 bases between them. CDR3 length: 13 amino acids. Per the germline V gene, CDR1 is LNHDA and CDR2 is SQIVND (reference sequence). The CDR3 protein is CASSWTAGTEAFF. The CDR3 DNA follows: TGTGCCAGTAGCTGGACAGCCGGGACTGAAGCTTTCTTT.

This chain joins TRBV14 and TRBJ2-1; D is uncertain. This CDR3 comprises 16 residues. Germline CDR1 reads SGHDN; CDR2 reads FVKESK. V shed 4 bases and J shed 8 bases, with 21 bases lying between them. Written as DNA, the CDR3 is TGTGCCAGCAGCCCAGGCTTATCCCGAGAATTCGATGAGCAGTTCTTC. It yields the protein CASSPGLSREFDEQFF. Supplemented by reference TRBV14 and TRBJ2-1, the full variable domain reads EAGVTQFPSHSVIEKGQTVTLRCDPISGHDNLYWYRRVMGKEIKFLLHFVKESKQDESGMPNNRFLAERTGGTYSTLKVQPAELEDSGVYFCASSPGLSREFDEQFFGPGTRLTVL.

This clone came up once. The V gene is TRBV6-6, the J gene TRBJ2-7; 8 nucleotides align to TRBD1. The ends lost 6 bases at V and 3 bases at J; junction bases unmatched: 10. Germline lookup yields CDR1 MNHNY and CDR2 SVGAGI (reference sequence). The CDR3 contains 15 residues. The CDR3 region has the DNA TGTGCCAGCAGACGCGAACAGGGGGTTAGCTACGAGCAGTACTTC. This translates into CASRREQGVSYEQYF.

The V gene is TRBV2, the J gene TRBJ2-3; the match to TRBD2 covers 7 bases. The V segment lost 7 bases and the J segment 0 bases; nucleotides outside the gene matches: 7. This CDR3 comprises 15 residues. Germline V gene sequence: CDR1 SNHLY, CDR2 FYNNEI. This CDR3 is CASTPSGASTDTQYF. Written as DNA, the CDR3 is TGTGCCAGCACTCCGAGCGGGGCTAGCACAGATACGCAGTATTTT. The variable domain in full, with the rest retrieved from reference TRBV2 and TRBJ2-3, is EPEVTQTPSHQVTQMGQEVILRCVPISNHLYFYWYRQILGQKVEFLVSFYNNEISEKSEIFDDQFSVERPDGSNFTLKIRSTKLEDSAMYFCASTPSGASTDTQYFGPGTRLTVL.

V is TRBV4-1 and J is TRBJ2-7; TRBD2 matches 10 bases. J gave up 0 bases and V 6 bases, and 8 bases lay outside the gene matches. The CDR3 runs to 16 residues. Germline V lookup: CDR1 MGHRA, CDR2 YSYEKL. The CDR3 is CASRRIEREGSYEQYF. As DNA, the CDR3 is TGCGCCAGCAGACGAATTGAGCGGGAGGGCTCCTACGAGCAGTACTTC.

The chain uses TRBV10-1 and TRBJ2-7; 7 nucleotides align to TRBD1. The CDR3 totals 15 residues. J gave up 3 bases and V 3 bases, and 8 bases lay outside the gene matches. Germline V CDR1 and CDR2: WNHNN, SYGVQD (reference sequence). CDR3 residues: CASSETGDSLYEQYF. The CDR3 nucleotides read TGCGCCAGCAGTGAAACAGGGGATTCCCTCTACGAGCAGTACTTC.

The chain employs TRBV2 and TRBJ1-3; TRBD1 is a possible D gene (5 bases). Germline CDR1 reads SNHLY; CDR2 reads FYNNEI. The V end lost 4 bases, the J end lost 4 bases, and 8 bases lay between the germline ends. The CDR3 has 13 residues. In DNA, the CDR3 is TGTGCCAGCAGTGGTCGGACAGGAAACACCATATATTTT. This sequence encodes CASSGRTGNTIYF.

This chain joins TRBV5-1 and TRBJ2-5; 8 bases align to TRBD2. The ends lost 0 bases at V and 4 bases at J; junction bases unmatched: 5. The V gene's germline CDR1 is SGHRS and CDR2 YFSETQ. CDR3 length equals 15 residues. CDR3 coding DNA: TGCGCCAGCAGCTTGGGCGGGAGGAATGGAGAGACCCAGTACTTC. Its protein product is CASSLGGRNGETQYF.

V is TRBV5-4 and J is TRBJ1-2; D is unresolved. V was shortened by 4 bases and J by 2 bases, with 18 bases between the two germline ends. This CDR3 region has 16 residues. Germline V gives CDR1 SGHNT, CDR2 YYREEE (reference sequence). The CDR3 coding sequence is TGTGCCAGCAGCCCCCAGCGAGCCAGCTCCAACTATGGCTACACCTTC. Translating gives CASSPQRASSNYGYTF.

The chain carries TRBV6-6 and TRBJ2-1; weak D call: TRBD2 (6 bases). CDR3 length: 14 residues. Germline V gene sequence: CDR1 MNHNY, CDR2 SVGAGI (reference sequence). With 6 bases removed from V and 9 bases from J, the gap between germline ends came to 18 bases. CDR3 sequence reads: CASSLNPSVLEQFF. The CDR3 nucleotides are TGTGCCAGCAGCCTCAACCCTAGCGTACTTGAGCAGTTCTTC.